This T cell receptor (beta chain) was identified in a study of cytomegalovirus exposure and HLA in healthy donors. Study observations and caveats: When a later analysis was performed, an Asian-associated ancestry cluster reportedly had fewer N-insertions than the approximately 600-donor mean.

About this clone: Its antigen is undetermined.

The CDR3 loop spans 13 amino acids. In germline, CDR1 is MNHNS, CDR2 SASEGT. J was trimmed by 6 bases and V by 5 bases; bases with no gene match: 5. PCR used 60 Vbeta primers and 13 Jbeta primers. Assay: immunoSEQ multiplex PCR; the TCRdb copy retains only in-frame clones and omits some. The table includes 150,000 to 200,000 clones, about 75% detected once. Input material: PBMCs. The receptor was isolated from a woman aged 50 to 60 in good health and CMV-seropositive. The chain carries TRBV6-1 and TRBJ2-7; 9 nucleotides agree with TRBD1. CDR3 sequence reads: CASSRDRESEQYF. The CDR3 nucleotides are TGTGCCAGCAGTCGGGACAGGGAGAGCGAGCAGTACTTC.